This T cell receptor (beta chain) was profiled in a study of PD-L1 blockade in urothelial cancer. Overall study context: At 3 weeks (second dose) and 6 weeks after starting treatment, blood was analyzed.

This clone appeared once. V was trimmed by 5 bases and J by 0 bases, leaving 10 bases between them. This CDR3 is built from 14 residues. CDR1 and CDR2 (germline): GTSNPN, SVGIG (reference sequence). Time point here: pretreatment peripheral blood. Repertoires were generated with immunoSEQ multiplex PCR, while TCRdb's copy carries only in-frame clones and drops some. The profile shows some 52,000 clones, roughly 75% of them singletons. This TCR came from a man between 70 and 80 years old with urothelial cancer. The chain is built from TRBV30 and TRBJ2-2, with D perhaps matching TRBD2 (6 bases). The sample was PBMCs, taken around atezolizumab (anti-PD-L1) treatment. The CDR3 DNA is TGTGCCTGGGAGAGGGAGGCGAACACCGGGGAGCTGTTTTTT. This gives the protein CAWEREANTGELFF.